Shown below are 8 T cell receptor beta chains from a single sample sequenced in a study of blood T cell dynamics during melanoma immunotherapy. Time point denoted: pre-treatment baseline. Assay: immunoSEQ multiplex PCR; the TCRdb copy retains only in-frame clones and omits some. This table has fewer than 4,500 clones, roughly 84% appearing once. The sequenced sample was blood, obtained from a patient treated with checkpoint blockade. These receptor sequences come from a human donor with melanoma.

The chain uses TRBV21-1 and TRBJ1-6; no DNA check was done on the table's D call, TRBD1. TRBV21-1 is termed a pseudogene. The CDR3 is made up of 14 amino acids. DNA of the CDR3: TGTGCCAGCAGCAACCAGTTCGATAATTCACCCCTCCACTTT. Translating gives CASSNQFDNSPLHF.

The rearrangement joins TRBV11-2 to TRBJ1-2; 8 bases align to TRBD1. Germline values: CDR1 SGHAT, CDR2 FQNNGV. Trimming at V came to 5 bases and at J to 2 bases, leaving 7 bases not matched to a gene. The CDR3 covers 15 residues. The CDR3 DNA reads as TGTGCCAGCAGCCCGCATTCAGGGGGCAACTATGGCTACACCTTC. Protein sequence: CASSPHSGGNYGYTF. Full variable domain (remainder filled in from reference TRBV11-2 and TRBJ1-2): EAGVAQSPRYKIIEKRQSVAFWCNPISGHATLYWYQQILGQGPKLLIQFQNNGVVDDSQLPKDRFSAERLKGVDSTLKIQPAKLEDSAVYLCASSPHSGGNYGYTFGSGTRLTVV.

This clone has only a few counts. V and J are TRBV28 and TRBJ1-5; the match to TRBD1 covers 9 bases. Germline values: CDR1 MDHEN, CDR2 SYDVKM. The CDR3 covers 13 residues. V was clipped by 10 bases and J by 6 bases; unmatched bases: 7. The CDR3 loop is CATRTGEVQPQHF. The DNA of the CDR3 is TGTGCCACTAGGACAGGGGAGGTTCAGCCCCAGCATTTT.

The CDR3 protein is CASSPSPAPYEQYF. The CDR3 coding sequence is TGCGCCAGCAGCCCCAGTCCCGCCCCCTACGAGCAGTACTTC. V is TRBV5-1 and J is TRBJ2-7; no reliable D call. The CDR3 runs 14 residues. V gave up 4 bases and J gave up 2 bases, with 13 bases separating them. CDR1 and CDR2 from the germline V gene are SGHRS and YFSETQ.

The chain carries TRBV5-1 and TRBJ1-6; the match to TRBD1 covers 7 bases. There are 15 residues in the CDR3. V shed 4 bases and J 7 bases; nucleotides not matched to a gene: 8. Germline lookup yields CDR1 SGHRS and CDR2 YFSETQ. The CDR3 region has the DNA TGCGCCAGCAGCGGCGGGACAGTTCAAAATTCACCCCTCCACTTT. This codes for CASSGGTVQNSPLHF.

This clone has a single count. The CDR3 DNA reads as TGTGCCAGCAGCTTTACAGGGGCCACTGAAGCTTTCTTT. Its translation: CASSFTGATEAFF. This sequence joins TRBV7-6 and TRBJ1-1; 7 bases match TRBD1. Germline CDR1 and CDR2: SGHVS and FNYEAQ. Losses at the gene ends were 3 bases for V and 4 bases for J; bases not matched to a gene: 2. The length of the CDR3 is 13 residues.

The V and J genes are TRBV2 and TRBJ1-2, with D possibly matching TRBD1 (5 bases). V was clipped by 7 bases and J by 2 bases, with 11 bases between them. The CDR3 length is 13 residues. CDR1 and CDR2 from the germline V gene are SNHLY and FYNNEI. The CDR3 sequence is CASNKDINYGYTF. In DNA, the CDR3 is TGTGCCAGCAACAAGGACATCAACTATGGCTACACCTTC.

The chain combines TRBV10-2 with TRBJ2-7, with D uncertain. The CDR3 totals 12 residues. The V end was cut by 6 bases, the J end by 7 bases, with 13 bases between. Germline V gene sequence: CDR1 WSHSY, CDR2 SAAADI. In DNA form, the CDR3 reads TGCGCCAGCAGAAAATTCTCGGAGGAGCAGTACTTC. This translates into CASRKFSEEQYF.